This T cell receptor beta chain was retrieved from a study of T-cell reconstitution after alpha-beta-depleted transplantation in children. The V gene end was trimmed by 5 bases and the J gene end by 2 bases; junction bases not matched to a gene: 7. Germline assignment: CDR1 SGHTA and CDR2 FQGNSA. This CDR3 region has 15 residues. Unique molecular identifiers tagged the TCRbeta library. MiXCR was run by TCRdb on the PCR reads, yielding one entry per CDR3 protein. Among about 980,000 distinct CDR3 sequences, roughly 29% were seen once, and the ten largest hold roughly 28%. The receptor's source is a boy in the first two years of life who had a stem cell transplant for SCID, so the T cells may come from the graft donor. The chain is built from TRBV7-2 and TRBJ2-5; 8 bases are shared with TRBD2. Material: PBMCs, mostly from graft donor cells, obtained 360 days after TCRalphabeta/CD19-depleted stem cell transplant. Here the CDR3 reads CASSPHSGAQETQYF. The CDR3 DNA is TGTGCCAGCAGCCCCCATAGCGGGGCACAAGAGACCCAGTACTTC.